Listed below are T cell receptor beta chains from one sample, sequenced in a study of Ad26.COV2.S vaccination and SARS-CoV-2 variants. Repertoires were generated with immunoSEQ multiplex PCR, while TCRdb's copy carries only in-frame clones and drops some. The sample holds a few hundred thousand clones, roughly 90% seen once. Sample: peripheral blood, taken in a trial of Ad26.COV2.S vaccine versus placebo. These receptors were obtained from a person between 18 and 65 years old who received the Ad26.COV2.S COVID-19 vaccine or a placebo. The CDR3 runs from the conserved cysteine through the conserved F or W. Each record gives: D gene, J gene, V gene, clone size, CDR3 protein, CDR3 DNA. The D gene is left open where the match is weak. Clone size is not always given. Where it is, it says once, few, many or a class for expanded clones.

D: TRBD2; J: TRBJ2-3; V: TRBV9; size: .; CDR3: CASSGLAGGPDTQYF; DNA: TGTGCCAGCAGCGGCCTAGCGGGGGGTCCAGATACGCAGTATTTT
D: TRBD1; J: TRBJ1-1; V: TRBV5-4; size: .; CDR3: CASRAGGAVPEAFF; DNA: TGTGCCAGCAGGGCAGGGGGCGCGGTCCCTGAAGCTTTCTTT
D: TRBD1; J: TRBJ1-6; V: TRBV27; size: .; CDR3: CASSSRTGQWALHF; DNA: TGTGCCAGCAGTTCCCGGACAGGGCAGTGGGCCCTCCACTTT
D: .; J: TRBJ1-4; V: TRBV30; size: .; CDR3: CAWRGGQTTNEKLFF; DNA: TGTGCCTGGAGGGGAGGACAGACAACTAATGAAAAACTGTTTTTT
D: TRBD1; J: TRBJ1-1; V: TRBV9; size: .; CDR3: CASSGMGQGGPEAFF; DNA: TGTGCCAGCAGCGGGATGGGACAGGGGGGACCTGAAGCTTTCTTT
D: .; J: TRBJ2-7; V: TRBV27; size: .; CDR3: CASSKGQTLSYEQYF; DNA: TGTGCCAGCAGCAAAGGACAAACCCTCTCCTACGAGCAGTACTTC
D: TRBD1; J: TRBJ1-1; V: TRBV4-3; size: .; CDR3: CASSQDHRGGPDTEAFF; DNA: TGCGCCAGCAGCCAAGATCACAGGGGAGGTCCCGACACTGAAGCTTTCTTT
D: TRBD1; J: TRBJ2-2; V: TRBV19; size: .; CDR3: CASSTGQGAPANTGELFF; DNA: TGTGCCAGTAGTACAGGACAGGGGGCCCCAGCGAACACCGGGGAGCTGTTTTTT
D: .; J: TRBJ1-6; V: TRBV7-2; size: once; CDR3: CASSPAPQAGSPLHF; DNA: TGTGCCAGCAGCCCAGCCCCTCAGGCCGGTTCACCCCTCCACTTT
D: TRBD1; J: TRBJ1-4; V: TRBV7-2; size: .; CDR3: CASSLSRQGLYEKLFF; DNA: TGTGCCAGCAGCTTATCCCGACAGGGGTTGTATGAAAAACTGTTTTTT
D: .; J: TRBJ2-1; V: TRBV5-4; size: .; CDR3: CASSPQGSVYNEQFF; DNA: TGTGCCAGCAGCCCCCAGGGGTCCGTATACAATGAGCAGTTCTTC
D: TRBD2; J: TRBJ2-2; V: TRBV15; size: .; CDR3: CATSRDARLAGARTGELFF; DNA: TGTGCCACCAGCAGAGATGCTCGACTAGCGGGGGCACGAACCGGGGAGCTGTTTTTT
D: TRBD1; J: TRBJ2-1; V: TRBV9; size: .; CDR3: CASTPLLQGYNEQFF; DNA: TGTGCCAGCACGCCCCTGCTACAGGGGTACAATGAGCAGTTCTTC
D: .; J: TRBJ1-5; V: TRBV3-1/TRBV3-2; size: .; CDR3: CASSQDYSQHQPQHF; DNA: TGTGCCAGCAGCCAAGACTACAGCCAACATCAGCCCCAGCATTTT
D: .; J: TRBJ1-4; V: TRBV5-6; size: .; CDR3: CASLRGATNEKLFF; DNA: TGTGCCAGCCTAAGGGGTGCAACTAATGAAAAACTGTTTTTT
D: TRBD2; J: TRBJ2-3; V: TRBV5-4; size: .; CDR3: CASSWEITSGGAWGADTQYF; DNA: TGTGCCAGCAGCTGGGAAATAACTAGCGGGGGGGCCTGGGGTGCAGATACGCAGTATTTT
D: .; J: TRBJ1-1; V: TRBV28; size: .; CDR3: CASSFPGAGLEAFF; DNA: TGTGCCAGCAGTTTCCCGGGAGCCGGGTTGGAAGCTTTCTTT
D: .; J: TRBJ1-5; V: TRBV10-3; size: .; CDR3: CAISESKGYQPQHF; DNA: TGTGCCATCAGTGAGTCGAAAGGGTATCAGCCCCAGCATTTT
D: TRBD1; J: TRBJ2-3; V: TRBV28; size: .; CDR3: CASSLPFSGTGVSSRTDTQYF; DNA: TGTGCCAGCAGTTTACCATTCTCCGGGACAGGGGTTTCCTCACGCACAGATACGCAGTATTTT
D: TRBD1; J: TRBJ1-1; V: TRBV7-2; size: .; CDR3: CASGQTGASYTEAFF; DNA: TGTGCCAGCGGGCAAACAGGGGCATCGTACACTGAAGCTTTCTTT
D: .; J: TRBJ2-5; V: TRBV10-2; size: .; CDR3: CASSEGGGALDQYF; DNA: TGCGCCAGCAGTGAGGGCGGGGGCGCCTTAGACCAGTACTTC
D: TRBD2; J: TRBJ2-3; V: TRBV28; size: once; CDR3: CASSRGTSGQYPSTDTQYF; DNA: TGTGCCAGCAGTCGCGGGACTAGCGGGCAATATCCTAGCACAGATACGCAGTATTTT
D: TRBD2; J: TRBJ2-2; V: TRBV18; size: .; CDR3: CASSRGLGAEAGELFF; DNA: TGTGCCAGCTCACGAGGACTAGGGGCAGAGGCCGGGGAGCTGTTTTTT
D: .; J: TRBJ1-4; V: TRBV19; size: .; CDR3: CASIATPGTAFNEKLFF; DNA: TGTGCCAGTATCGCAACCCCGGGGACGGCATTTAATGAAAAACTGTTTTTT
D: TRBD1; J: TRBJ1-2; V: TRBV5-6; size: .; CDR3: CASSPLDRANNYGYTF; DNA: TGTGCCAGCAGCCCACTTGACAGGGCTAATAACTATGGCTACACCTTC
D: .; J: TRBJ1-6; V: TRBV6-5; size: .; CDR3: CASRGLSYNSPLHF; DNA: TGTGCCAGCAGGGGACTCAGTTATAATTCACCCCTCCACTTT
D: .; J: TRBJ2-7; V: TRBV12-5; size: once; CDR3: CASGLVPDSEDYEQYF; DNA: TGTGCTAGTGGTTTGGTACCGGACAGCGAGGACTACGAGCAGTACTTC
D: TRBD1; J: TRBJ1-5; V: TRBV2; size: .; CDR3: CASRSGTEGFQPQHF; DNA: TGTGCCAGCAGGTCCGGGACAGAAGGATTCCAGCCCCAGCATTTT
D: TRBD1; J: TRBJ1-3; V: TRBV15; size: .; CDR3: CATSRGQGSSGNTIYF; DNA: TGTGCCACCAGCAGGGGACAGGGATCCTCTGGAAACACCATATATTTT
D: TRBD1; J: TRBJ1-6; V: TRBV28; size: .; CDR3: CASIQGDYNSPLHF; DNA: TGTGCCAGTATACAGGGGGACTATAATTCACCCCTCCACTTT
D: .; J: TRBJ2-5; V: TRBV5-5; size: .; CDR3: CASSPGGIQETQYF; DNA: TGTGCCAGCAGCCCCGGGGGTATCCAAGAGACCCAGTACTTC
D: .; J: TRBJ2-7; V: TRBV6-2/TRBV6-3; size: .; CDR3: CASSAKSFPSYEQYF; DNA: TGTGCCAGCAGCGCTAAATCGTTCCCATCCTACGAGCAGTACTTC
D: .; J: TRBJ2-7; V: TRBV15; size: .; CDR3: CATSSGARYEQYF; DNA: TGTGCCACCAGCAGTGGGGCACGCTACGAGCAGTACTTC
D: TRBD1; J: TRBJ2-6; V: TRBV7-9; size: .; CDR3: CASSWAGGAGSGANVLTF; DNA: TGTGCCAGCAGCTGGGCAGGGGGCGCCGGGTCTGGGGCCAACGTCCTGACTTTC
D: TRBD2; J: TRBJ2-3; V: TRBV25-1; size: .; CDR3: CASSESGGAYDTQYF; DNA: TGTGCCAGCAGTGAATCCGGGGGGGCATATGATACGCAGTATTTT
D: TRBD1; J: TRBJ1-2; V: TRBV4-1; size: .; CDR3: CASSQDRAKWGYTF; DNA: TGCGCCAGCAGCCAGGACAGGGCGAAGTGGGGCTACACCTTC
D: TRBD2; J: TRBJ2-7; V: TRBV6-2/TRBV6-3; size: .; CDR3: CASSALLGGMDEQYF; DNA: TGTGCCAGCAGCGCCCTTTTGGGGGGGATGGACGAGCAGTACTTC
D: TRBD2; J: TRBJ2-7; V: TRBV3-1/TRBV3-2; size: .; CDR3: CASSQLPPGVAGGREQYF; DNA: TGTGCCAGCAGCCAACTCCCACCAGGCGTGGCGGGGGGGCGCGAGCAGTACTTC
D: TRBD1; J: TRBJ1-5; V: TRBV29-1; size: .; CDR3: CSVQGDNQPQHF; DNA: TGCAGCGTTCAGGGGGACAATCAGCCCCAGCATTTT
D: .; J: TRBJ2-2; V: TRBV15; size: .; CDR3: CATSSRWPWDTGELFF; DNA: TGTGCCACCAGCAGCCGCTGGCCCTGGGACACCGGGGAGCTGTTTTTT
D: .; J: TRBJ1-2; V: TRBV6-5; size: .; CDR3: CASSLAKSGVYGYTF; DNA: TGTGCCAGCAGCCTCGCCAAGTCTGGGGTCTATGGCTACACCTTC
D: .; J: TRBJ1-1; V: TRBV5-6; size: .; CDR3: CASSLGGLGTEAFF; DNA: TGTGCCAGCAGCTTGGGGGGTCTCGGCACTGAAGCTTTCTTT
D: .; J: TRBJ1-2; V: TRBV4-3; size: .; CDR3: CASSQEGGFRAANYGYTF; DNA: TGCGCCAGCAGCCAAGAAGGTGGCTTCCGAGCAGCTAACTATGGCTACACCTTC
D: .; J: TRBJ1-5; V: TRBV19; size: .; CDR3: CASSMEGRGPQHF; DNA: TGTGCCAGTAGTATGGAGGGGCGGGGGCCCCAGCATTTT
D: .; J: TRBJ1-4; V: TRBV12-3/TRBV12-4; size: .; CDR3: CASYGNEKLFF; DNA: TGTGCCAGTTACGGTAATGAAAAACTGTTTTTT
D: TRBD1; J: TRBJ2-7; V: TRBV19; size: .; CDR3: CASSSPVGQEVHEQYF; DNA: TGTGCCAGTAGTTCTCCGGTGGGACAGGAGGTGCACGAGCAGTACTTC
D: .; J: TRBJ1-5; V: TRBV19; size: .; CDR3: CASTPTGREPQHF; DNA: TGTGCCAGTACTCCGACAGGTCGGGAGCCCCAGCATTTT
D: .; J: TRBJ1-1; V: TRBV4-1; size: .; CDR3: CASSLGMGNTEAFF; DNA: TGCGCCAGCAGCCTAGGGATGGGGAACACTGAAGCTTTCTTT
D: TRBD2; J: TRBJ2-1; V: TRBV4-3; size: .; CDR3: CASSQDGAAGGFYNEQFF; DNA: TGCGCCAGCAGCCAAGATGGGGCCGCGGGGGGCTTTTACAATGAGCAGTTCTTC
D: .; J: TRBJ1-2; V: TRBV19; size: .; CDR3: CASSIGRRELYGYTF; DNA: TGTGCCAGTAGTATAGGGCGACGGGAATTATATGGCTACACCTTC
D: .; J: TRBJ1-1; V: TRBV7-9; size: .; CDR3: CASSSRQGGTEAFF; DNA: TGTGCCAGCAGCTCCCGCCAGGGTGGCACTGAAGCTTTCTTT
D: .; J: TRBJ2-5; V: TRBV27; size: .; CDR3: CASSFHGGETQYF; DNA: TGTGCCAGCAGTTTTCACGGGGGAGAGACCCAGTACTTC